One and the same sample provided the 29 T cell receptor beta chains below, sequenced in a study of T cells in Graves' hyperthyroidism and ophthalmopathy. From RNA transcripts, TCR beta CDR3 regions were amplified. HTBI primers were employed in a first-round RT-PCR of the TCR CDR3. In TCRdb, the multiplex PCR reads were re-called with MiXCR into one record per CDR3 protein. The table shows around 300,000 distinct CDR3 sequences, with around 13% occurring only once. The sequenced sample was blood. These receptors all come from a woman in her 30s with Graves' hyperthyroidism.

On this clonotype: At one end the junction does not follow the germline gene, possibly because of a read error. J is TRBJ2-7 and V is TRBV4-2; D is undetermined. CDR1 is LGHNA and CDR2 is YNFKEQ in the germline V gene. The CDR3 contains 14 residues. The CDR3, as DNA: TGTGCCTGCAGCCACATCCAGGTTTCCCACGAGCAGTACTTC. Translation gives CACSHIQVSHEQYF.

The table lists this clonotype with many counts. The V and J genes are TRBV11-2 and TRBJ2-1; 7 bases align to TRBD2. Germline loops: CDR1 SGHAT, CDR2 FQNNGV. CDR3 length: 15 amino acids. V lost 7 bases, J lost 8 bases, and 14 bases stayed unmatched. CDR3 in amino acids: CASNEGRAGNDEQFF. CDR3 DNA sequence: TGTGCCAGCAACGAGGGGAGGGCCGGAAACGATGAGCAGTTCTTC.

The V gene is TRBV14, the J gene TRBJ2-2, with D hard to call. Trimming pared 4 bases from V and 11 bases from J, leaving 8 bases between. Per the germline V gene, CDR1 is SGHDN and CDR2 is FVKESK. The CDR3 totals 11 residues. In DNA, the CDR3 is TGTGCCAGCAGCCTAAACAGCGAGCTGTTTTTT. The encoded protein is CASSLNSELFF.

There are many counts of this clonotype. The CDR3 coding sequence is TGTGCCAGCATGGGGGGACAGGGCACCAACACCATATATTTT. Its translation is CASMGGQGTNTIYF. V gene TRBV2 combines with J gene TRBJ1-3; the match to TRBD1 covers 9 bases. The CDR3 spans 14 residues. Trimming removed 7 bases from V and 7 bases from J; junction bases left unmatched: 8. From germline, CDR1 is SNHLY and CDR2 FYNNEI.

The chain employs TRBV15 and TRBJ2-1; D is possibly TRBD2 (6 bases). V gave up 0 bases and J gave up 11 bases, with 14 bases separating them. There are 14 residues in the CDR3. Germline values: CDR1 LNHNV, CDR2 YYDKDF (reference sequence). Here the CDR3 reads CATSREGAGTQQFF. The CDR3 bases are TGTGCCACCAGCAGAGAAGGGGCCGGGACTCAGCAGTTCTTC.

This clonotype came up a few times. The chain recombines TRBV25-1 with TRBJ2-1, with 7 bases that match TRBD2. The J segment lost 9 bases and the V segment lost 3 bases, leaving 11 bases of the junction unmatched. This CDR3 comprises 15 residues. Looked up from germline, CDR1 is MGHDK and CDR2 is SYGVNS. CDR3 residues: CASSDTTSSVGEQFF. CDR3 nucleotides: TGTGCCAGCAGTGATACGACTAGCTCTGTCGGTGAGCAGTTCTTC.

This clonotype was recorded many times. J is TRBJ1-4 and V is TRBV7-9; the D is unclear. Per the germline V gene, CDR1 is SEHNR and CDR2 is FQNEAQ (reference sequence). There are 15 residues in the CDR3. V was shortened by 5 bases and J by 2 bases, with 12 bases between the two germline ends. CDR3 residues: CASSLELRTNEKLFF. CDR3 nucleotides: TGTGCCAGCAGCCTTGAGTTGCGGACTAATGAAAAACTGTTTTTT. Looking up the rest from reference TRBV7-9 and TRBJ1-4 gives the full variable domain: DTGVSQNPRHKITKRGQNVTFRCDPISEHNRLYWYRQTLGQGPEFLTYFQNEAQLEKSRLLSDRFSAERPKGSFSTLEIQRTEQGDSAMYLCASSLELRTNEKLFFGSGTQLSVL.

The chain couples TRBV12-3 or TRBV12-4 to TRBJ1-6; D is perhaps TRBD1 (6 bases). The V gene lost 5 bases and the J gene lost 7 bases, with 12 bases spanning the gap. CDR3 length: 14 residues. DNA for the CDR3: TGTGCCAGCAGTCCCGGACAGACCAATTCACCCCTCCACTTT. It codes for CASSPGQTNSPLHF.

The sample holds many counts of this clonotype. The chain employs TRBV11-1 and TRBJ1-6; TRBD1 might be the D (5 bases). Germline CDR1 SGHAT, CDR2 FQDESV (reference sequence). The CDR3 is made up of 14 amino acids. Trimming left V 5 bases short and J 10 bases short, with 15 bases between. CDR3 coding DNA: TGTGCCAGCAGCCCGGGACGGCGGAACTCACCCCTCCACTTT. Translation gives CASSPGRRNSPLHF.

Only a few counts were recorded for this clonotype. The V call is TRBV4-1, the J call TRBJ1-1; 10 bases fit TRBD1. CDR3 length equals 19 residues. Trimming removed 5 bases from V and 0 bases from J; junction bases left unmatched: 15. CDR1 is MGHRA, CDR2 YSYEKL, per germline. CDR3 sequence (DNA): TGCGCCAGCAGCTTCTTCCTCTTTAGGGACAGGGGATTGAACACTGAAGCTTTCTTT. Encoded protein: CASSFFLFRDRGLNTEAFF.

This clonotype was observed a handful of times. The CDR3 sequence: CASSPHTGPNEQFF. Here the CDR3 DNA reads TGTGCCAGCAGTCCACACACAGGGCCCAATGAGCAGTTCTTC. The V and J genes are TRBV12-3 or TRBV12-4 and TRBJ2-1, with D tentatively TRBD1 (6 bases). Trimming pared 5 bases from V and 6 bases from J, leaving 14 bases between. This CDR3 has 14 residues.

Here the CDR3 reads CASSLGRISARDYEQYF. The CDR3 nucleotides are TGTGCCAGCAGCTTAGGTCGCATTTCAGCGAGGGACTACGAGCAGTACTTC. V and J are TRBV7-9 and TRBJ2-7; D might be TRBD2 (5 bases). Between the trimmed V and J ends, which lost 1 base and 3 bases, there was a span of 19 bases. Germline CDR1 and CDR2: SEHNR and FQNEAQ (reference sequence). The CDR3 extends over 17 amino acids.

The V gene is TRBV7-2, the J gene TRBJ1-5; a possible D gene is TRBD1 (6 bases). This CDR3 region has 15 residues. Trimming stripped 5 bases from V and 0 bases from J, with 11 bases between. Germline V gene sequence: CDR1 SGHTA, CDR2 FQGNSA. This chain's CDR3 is CASSPRTDSNQPQHF. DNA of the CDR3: TGTGCCAGCAGCCCCCGGACAGATAGCAATCAGCCCCAGCATTTT. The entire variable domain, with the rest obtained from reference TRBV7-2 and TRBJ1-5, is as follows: GAGVSQSPSNKVTEKGKDVELRCDPISGHTALYWYRQSLGQGLEFLIYFQGNSAPDKSGLPSDRFSAERTGGSVSTLTIQRTQQEDSAVYLCASSPRTDSNQPQHFGDGTRLSIL.

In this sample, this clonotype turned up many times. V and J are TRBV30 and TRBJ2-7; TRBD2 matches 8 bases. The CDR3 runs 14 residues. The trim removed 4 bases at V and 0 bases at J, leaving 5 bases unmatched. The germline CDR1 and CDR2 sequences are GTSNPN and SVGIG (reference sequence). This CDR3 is CAWTSGGSSYEQYF. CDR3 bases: TGTGCCTGGACAAGCGGGGGAAGCTCCTACGAGCAGTACTTC.

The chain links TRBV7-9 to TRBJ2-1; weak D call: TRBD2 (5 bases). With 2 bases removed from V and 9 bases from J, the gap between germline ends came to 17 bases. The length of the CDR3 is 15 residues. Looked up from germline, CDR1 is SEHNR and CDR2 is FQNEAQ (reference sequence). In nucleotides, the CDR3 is TGTGCCAGCAGCTTACTCCGGGGTCTGGGCAGTGAGCAGTTCTTC. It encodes CASSLLRGLGSEQFF.

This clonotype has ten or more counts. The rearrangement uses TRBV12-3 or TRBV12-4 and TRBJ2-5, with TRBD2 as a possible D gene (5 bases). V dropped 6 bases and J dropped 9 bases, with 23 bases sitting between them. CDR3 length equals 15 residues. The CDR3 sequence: CASSPRAGTSPAQYF. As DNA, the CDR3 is TGTGCCAGCAGCCCTCGGGCGGGCACATCCCCCGCCCAGTACTTC.

DNA of the CDR3: TGTGCCAGCAGTTGGAGAGCAGCGAGGGACTGGACGGTGGGTGAGCAGTACTTC. It specifies CASSWRAARDWTVGEQYF. The rearrangement links TRBV28 to TRBJ2-7, with a tentative D call TRBD2 (6 bases). V lost 4 bases and J 7 bases, leaving 29 bases between the germline ends. The CDR3 totals 18 residues. The germline V gene encodes CDR1 MDHEN and CDR2 SYDVKM.

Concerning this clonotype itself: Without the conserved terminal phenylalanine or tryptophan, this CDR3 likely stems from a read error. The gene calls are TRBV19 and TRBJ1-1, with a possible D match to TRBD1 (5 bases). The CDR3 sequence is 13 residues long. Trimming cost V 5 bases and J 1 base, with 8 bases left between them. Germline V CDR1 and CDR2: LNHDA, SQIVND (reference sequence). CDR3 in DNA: TGTGCCAGTAGTGCCACAGGGAACACTGAAGCTTTCTCT. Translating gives CASSATGNTEAFS.

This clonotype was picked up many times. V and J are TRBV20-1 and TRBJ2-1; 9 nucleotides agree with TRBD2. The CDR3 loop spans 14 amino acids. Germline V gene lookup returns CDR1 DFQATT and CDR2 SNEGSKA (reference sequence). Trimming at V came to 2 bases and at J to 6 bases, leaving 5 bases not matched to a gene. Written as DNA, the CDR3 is TGCAGTGCTAGAAACGCGGGAGGGCTCAATGAGCAGTTCTTC. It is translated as CSARNAGGLNEQFF.

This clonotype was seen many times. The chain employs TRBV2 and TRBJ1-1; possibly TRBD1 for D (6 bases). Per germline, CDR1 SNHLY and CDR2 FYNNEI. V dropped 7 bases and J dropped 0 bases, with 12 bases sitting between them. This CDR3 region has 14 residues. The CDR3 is CASKQDSLNTEAFF. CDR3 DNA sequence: TGTGCCAGCAAACAGGACAGTTTGAACACTGAAGCTTTCTTT.

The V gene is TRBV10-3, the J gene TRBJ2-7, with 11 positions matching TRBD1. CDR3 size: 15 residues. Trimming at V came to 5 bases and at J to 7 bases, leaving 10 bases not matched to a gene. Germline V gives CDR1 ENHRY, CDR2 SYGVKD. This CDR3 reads CAISLEDRGLLEQYF. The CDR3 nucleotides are TGTGCCATCAGTTTGGAGGACAGGGGGCTCCTGGAGCAGTACTTC.

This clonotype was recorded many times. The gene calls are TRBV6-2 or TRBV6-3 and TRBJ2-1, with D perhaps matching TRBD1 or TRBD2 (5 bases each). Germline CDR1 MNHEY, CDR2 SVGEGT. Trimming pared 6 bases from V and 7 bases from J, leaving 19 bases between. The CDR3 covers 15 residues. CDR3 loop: CASSPRDLRGNEQFF. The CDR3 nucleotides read TGTGCCAGCAGCCCCCGGGACCTCCGAGGGAATGAGCAGTTCTTC.

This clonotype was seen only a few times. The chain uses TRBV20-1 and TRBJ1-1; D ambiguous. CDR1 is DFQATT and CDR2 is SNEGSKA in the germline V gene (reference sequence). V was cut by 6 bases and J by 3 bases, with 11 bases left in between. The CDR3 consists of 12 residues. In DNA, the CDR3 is TGCAGTGCCAACGAGGCGGACACTGAAGCTTTCTTT. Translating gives CSANEADTEAFF.

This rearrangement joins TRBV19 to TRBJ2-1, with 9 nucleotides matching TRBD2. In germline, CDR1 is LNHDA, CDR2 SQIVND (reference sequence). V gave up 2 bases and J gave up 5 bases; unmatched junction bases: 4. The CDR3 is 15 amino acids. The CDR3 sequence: CASSILAGGNNEQFF. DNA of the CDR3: TGTGCCAGTAGTATACTCGCGGGAGGGAACAATGAGCAGTTCTTC. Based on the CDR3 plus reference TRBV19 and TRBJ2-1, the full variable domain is DGGITQSPKYLFRKEGQNVTLSCEQNLNHDAMYWYRQDPGQGLRLIYYSQIVNDFQKGDIAEGYSVSREKKESFPLTVTSAQKNPTAFYLCASSILAGGNNEQFFGPGTRLTVL.

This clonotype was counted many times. CDR3 nucleotide sequence: TGTGCCAGCAGTCATGGGCAGGGGACCAATTCACCCCTCCACTTT. It translates to CASSHGQGTNSPLHF. The V and J genes are TRBV27 and TRBJ1-6; D is possibly TRBD1 (6 bases). Germline V lookup: CDR1 MNHEY, CDR2 SMNVEV (reference sequence). Deletions cut 5 bases from V and 7 bases from J, with 15 bases between. This CDR3 has 15 amino acids.

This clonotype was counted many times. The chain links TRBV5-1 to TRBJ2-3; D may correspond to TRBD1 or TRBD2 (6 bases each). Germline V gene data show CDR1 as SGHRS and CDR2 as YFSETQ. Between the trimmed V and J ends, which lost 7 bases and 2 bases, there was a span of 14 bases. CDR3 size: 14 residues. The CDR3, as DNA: TGCGCCAGCGGCACAGGGAGGATCACAGATACGCAGTATTTT. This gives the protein CASGTGRITDTQYF.

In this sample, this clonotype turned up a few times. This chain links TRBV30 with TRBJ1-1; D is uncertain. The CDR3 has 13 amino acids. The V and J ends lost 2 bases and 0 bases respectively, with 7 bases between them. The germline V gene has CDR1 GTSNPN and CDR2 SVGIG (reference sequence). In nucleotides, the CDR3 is TGTGCCTGGAGTACGGGAGTGAACACTGAAGCTTTCTTT. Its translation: CAWSTGVNTEAFF.

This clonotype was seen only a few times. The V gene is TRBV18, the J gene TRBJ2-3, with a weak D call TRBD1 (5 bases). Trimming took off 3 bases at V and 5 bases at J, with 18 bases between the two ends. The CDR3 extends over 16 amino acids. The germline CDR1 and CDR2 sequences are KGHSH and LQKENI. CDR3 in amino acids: CASSPGFRDSLDTQYF. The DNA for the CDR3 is TGTGCCAGCTCACCGGGGTTCCGAGACAGCTTAGATACGCAGTATTTT.

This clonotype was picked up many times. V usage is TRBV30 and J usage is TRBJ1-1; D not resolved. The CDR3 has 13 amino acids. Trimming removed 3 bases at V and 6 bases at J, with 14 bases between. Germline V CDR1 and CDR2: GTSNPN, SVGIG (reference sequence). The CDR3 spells CAWSPKREAEAFF. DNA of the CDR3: TGTGCCTGGAGCCCCAAGAGGGAAGCTGAAGCTTTCTTT.